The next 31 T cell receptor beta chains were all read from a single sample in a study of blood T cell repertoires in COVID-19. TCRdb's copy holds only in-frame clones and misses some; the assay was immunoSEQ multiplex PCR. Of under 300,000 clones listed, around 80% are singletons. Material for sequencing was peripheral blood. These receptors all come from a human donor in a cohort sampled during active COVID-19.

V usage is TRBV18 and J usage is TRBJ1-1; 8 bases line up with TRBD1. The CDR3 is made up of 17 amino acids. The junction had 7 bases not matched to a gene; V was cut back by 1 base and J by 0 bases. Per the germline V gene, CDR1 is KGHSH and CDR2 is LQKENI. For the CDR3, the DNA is TGTGCCAGCTCACCACGGACAGGGAGGTATATGAACACTGAAGCTTTCTTT. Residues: CASSPRTGRYMNTEAFF.

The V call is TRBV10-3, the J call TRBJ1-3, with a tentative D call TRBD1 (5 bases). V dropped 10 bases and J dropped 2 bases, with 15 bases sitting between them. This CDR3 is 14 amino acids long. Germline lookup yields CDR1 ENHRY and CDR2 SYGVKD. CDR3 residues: CASGREVAGNTIYF. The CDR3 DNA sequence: TGTGCCAGCGGCAGGGAGGTAGCTGGAAACACCATATATTTT.

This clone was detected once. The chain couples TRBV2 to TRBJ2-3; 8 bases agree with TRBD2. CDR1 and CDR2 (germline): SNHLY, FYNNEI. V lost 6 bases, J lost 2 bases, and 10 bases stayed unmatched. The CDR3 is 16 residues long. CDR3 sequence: CASRGARGGLTDTQYF. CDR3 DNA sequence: TGTGCCAGCAGGGGGGCCCGGGGGGGCCTCACAGATACGCAGTATTTT.

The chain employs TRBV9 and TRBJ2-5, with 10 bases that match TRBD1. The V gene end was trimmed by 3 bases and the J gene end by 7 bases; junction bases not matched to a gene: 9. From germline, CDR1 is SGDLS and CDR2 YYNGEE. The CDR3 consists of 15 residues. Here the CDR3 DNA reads TGTGCCAGCAGCGCGGGACAGGGGATCTCCGGGACCCAGTACTTC. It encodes CASSAGQGISGTQYF.

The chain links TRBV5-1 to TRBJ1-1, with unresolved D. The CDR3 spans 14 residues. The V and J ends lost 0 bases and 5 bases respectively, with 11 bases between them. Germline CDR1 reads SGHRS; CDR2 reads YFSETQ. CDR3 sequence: CASSLGAASTEAFF. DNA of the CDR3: TGCGCCAGCAGCTTGGGGGCTGCCTCAACTGAAGCTTTCTTT.

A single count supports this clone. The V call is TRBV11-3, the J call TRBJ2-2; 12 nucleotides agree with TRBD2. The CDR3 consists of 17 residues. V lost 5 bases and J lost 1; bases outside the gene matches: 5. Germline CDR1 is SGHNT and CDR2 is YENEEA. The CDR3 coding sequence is TGTGCCAGCAGCCACAGACTAGCGGGAGAGAACACCGGGGAGCTGTTTTTT. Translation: CASSHRLAGENTGELFF.

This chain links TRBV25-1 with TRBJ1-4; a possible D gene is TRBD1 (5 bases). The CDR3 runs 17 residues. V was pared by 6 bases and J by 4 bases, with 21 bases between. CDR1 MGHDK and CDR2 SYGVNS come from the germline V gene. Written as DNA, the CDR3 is TGTGCCAGCAGCCCAGGGAGGCAGACATGGGGTAATGAAAAACTGTTTTTT. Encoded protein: CASSPGRQTWGNEKLFF.

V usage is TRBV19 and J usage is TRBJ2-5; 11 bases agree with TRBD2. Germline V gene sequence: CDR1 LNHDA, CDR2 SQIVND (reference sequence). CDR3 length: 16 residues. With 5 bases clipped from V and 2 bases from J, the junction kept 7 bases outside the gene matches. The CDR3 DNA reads TGTGCCAGTAGTCATCGGACTAGCGGGTTTCAAGAGACCCAGTACTTC. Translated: CASSHRTSGFQETQYF. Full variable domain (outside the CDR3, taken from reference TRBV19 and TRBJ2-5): DGGITQSPKYLFRKEGQNVTLSCEQNLNHDAMYWYRQDPGQGLRLIYYSQIVNDFQKGDIAEGYSVSREKKESFPLTVTSAQKNPTAFYLCASSHRTSGFQETQYFGPGTRLLVL.

CDR3 sequence reads: CASSDRIGGNQPQHF. Here the CDR3 DNA reads TGTGCCAGCAGTGACAGGATCGGGGGCAATCAGCCCCAGCATTTT. V gene TRBV6-1 combines with J gene TRBJ1-5; the D is unclear. The CDR3 has 15 residues. V shed 3 bases and J shed 2 bases, with 11 bases lying between them. CDR1 is MNHNS, CDR2 SASEGT, per germline.

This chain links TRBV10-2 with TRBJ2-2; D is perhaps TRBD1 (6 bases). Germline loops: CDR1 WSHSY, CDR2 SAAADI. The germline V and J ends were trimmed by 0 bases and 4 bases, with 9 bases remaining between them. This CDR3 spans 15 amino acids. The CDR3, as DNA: TGCGCCAGCAGTGAGTCGGCAGGGGTCACCGGGGAGCTGTTTTTT. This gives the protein CASSESAGVTGELFF.

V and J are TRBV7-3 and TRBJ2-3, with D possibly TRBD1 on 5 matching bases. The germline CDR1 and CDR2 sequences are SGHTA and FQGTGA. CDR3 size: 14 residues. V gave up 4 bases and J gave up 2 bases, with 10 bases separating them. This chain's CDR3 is CASSSGHNTDTQYF. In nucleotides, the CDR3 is TGTGCCAGCAGCTCTGGACACAACACAGATACGCAGTATTTT.

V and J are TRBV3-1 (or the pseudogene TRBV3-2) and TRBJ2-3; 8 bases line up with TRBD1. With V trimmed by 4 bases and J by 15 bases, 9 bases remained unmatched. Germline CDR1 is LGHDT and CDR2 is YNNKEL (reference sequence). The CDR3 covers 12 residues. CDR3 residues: CASSPRTGMKYF. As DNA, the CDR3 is TGTGCCAGCAGCCCCCGGACAGGGATGAAATATTTT.

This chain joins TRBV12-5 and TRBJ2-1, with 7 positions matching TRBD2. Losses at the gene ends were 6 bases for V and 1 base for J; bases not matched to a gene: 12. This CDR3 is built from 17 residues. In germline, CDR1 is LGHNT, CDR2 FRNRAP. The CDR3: CASGLEASGRSYNEQFF. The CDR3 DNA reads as TGTGCTAGTGGGCTGGAGGCTAGCGGTAGGTCCTACAATGAGCAGTTCTTC.

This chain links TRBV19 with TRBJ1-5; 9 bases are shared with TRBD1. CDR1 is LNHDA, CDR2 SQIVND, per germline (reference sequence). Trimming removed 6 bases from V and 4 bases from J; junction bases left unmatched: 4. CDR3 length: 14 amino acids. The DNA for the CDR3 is TGTGCCAGTAGGGGGACAGGGAGGAATCAGCCCCAGCATTTT. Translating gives CASRGTGRNQPQHF.

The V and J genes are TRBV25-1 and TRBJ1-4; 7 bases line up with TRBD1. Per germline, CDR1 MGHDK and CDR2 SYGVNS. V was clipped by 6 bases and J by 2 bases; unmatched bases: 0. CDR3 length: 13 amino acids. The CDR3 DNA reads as TGTGCCAGCAGACAGGGGACTAATGAAAAACTGTTTTTT. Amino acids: CASRQGTNEKLFF.

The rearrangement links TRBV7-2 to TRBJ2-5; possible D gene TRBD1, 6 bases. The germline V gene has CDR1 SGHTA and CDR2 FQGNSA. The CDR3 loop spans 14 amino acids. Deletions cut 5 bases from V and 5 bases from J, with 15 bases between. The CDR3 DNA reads TGTGCCAGCAGCAGAGAACAGGGATGGGAGACCCAGTACTTC. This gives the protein CASSREQGWETQYF. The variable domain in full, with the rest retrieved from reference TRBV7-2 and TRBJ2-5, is GAGVSQSPSNKVTEKGKDVELRCDPISGHTALYWYRQSLGQGLEFLIYFQGNSAPDKSGLPSDRFSAERTGGSVSTLTIQRTQQEDSAVYLCASSREQGWETQYFGPGTRLLVL.

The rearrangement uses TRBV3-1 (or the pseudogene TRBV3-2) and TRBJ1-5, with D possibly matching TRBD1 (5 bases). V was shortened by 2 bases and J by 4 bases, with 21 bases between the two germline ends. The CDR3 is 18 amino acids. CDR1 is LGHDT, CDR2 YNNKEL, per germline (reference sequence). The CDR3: CASSQWDLRRERNQPQHF. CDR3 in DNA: TGTGCCAGCAGCCAATGGGACCTACGGAGGGAGAGAAATCAGCCCCAGCATTTT.

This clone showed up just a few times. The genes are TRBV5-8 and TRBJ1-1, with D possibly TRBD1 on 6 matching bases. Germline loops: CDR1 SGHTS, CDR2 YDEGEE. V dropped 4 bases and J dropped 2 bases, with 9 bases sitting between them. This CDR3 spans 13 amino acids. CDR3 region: CASSLGTNTEAFF. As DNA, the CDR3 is TGTGCCAGCAGCCTAGGGACAAACACTGAAGCTTTCTTT.

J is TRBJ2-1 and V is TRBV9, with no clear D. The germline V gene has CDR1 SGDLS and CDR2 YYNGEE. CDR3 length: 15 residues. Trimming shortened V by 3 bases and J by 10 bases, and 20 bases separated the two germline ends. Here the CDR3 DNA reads TGTGCCAGCAGCGCTGGCCGGGTCTTACGAGCGGAGCAGTTCTTC. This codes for CASSAGRVLRAEQFF.

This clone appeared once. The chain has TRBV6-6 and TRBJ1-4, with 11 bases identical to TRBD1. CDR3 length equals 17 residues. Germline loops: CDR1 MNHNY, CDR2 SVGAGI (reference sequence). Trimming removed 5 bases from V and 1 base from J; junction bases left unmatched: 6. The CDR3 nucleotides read TGTGCCAGCAGTCGGGAGGACAGGGGGCTAACTAATGAAAAACTGTTTTTT. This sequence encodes CASSREDRGLTNEKLFF.

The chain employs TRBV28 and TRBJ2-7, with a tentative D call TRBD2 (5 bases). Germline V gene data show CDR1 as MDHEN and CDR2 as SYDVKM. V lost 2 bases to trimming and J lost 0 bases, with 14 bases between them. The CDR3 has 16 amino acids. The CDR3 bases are TGTGCCAGCAGTTTAGAGTTGAAGCGGCGCTCCTACGAGCAGTACTTC. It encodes CASSLELKRRSYEQYF. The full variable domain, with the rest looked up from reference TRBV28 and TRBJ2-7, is DVKVTQSSRYLVKRTGEKVFLECVQDMDHENMFWYRQDPGLGLRLIYFSYDVKMKEKGDIPEGYSVSREKKERFSLILESASTNQTSMYLCASSLELKRRSYEQYFGPGTRLTVT.

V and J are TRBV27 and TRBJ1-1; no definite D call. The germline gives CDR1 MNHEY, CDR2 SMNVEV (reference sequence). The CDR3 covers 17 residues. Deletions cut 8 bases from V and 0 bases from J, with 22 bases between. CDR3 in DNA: TGTGCCAGCCCTTCCCCGGGATTCGATAACGTGAACACTGAAGCTTTCTTT. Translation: CASPSPGFDNVNTEAFF.

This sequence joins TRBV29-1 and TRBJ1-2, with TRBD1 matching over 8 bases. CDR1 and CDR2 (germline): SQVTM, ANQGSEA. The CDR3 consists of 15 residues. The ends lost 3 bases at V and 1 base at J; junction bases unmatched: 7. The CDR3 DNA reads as TGCAGCGTTGACGATGGACAGGGAATTAACTATGGCTACACCTTC. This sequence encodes CSVDDGQGINYGYTF. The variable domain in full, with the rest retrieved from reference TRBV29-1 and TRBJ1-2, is SAVISQKPSRDICQRGTSLTIQCQVDSQVTMMFWYRQQPGQSLTLIATANQGSEATYESGFVIDKFPISRPNLTFSTLTVSNMSPEDSSIYLCSVDDGQGINYGYTFGSGTRLTVV.

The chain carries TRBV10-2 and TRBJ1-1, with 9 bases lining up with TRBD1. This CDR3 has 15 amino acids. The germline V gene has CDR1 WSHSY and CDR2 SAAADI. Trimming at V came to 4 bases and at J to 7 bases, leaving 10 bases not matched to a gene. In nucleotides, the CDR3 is TGCGCCAGCAGTGGCCCGGGACAGGGACAGGGTGAAGCTTTCTTT. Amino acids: CASSGPGQGQGEAFF.

The CDR3 DNA sequence: TGTGCCAGCAGTTACGGTGGGGGCCCACCTTCCTACGAGCAGTACTTC. The encoded protein is CASSYGGGPPSYEQYF. V is TRBV6-2 or TRBV6-3 and J is TRBJ2-7; TRBD1 might be the D (6 bases). The CDR3 contains 16 residues. Trimming took 2 bases from V and 1 from J, leaving 15 bases between them. Germline CDR1 reads MNHEY; CDR2 reads SVGEGT.

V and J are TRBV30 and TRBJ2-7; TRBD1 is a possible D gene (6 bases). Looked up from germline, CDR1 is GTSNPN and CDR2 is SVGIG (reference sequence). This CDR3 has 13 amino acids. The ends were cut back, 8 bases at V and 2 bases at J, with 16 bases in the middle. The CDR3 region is CAGNRDTTYEQYF. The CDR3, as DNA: TGTGCCGGCAACAGGGATACTACCTACGAGCAGTACTTC.

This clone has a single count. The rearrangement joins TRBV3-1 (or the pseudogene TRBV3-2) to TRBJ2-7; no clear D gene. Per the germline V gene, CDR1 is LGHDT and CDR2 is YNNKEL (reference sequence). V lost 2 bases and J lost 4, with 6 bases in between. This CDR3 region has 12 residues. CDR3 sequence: CASSQMLYEQYF. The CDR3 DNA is TGTGCCAGCAGCCAAATGCTATACGAGCAGTACTTC.

The CDR3 region is CASSRGLVPDTQYF. The DNA for the CDR3 is TGTGCCAGCAGCAGAGGACTAGTTCCAGATACGCAGTATTTT. V is TRBV6-5 and J is TRBJ2-3; TRBD2 matches at 7 bases. Losses at the gene ends were 6 bases for V and 4 bases for J; bases not matched to a gene: 7. The germline CDR1 and CDR2 sequences are MNHEY and SVGAGI. This CDR3 is built from 14 residues.

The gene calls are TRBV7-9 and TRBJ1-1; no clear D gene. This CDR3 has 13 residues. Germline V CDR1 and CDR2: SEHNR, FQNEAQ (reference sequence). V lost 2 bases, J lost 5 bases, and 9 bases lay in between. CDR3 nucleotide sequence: TGTGCCAGCAGCTTAAACCCGAGGACTGAAGCTTTCTTT. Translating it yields CASSLNPRTEAFF.

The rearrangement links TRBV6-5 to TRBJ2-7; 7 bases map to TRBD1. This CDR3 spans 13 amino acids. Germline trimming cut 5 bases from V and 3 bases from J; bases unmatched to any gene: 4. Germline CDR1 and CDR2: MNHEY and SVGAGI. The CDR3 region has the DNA TGTGCCAGCAGTAACCGGGACAGCTACGAGCAGTACTTC. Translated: CASSNRDSYEQYF.

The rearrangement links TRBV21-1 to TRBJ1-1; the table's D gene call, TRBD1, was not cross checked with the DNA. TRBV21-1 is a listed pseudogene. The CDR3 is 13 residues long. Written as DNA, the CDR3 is TGTGCCAGCAGGGGACAGGTGATGGGTGAAGCTTTCTTT. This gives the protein CASRGQVMGEAFF.